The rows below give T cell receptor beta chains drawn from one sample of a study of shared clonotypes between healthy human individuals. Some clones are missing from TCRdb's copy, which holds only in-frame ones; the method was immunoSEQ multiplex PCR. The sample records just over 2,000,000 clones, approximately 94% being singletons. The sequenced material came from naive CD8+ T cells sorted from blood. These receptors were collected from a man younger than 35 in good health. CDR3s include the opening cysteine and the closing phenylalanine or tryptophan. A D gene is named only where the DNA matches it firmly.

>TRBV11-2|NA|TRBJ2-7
CASSLDRVFLGEQYF
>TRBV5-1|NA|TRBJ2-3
CASSLRGPTDTQYF
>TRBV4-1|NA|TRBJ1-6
CASSQDAGLGNSPLHF
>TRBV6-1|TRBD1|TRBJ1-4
CASSDGQGFYEKLFF
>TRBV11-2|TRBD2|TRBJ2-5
CASSLESSGRGETQYF
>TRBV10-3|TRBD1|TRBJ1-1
CAISEPDRVTEAFF
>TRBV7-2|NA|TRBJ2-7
CASSSRGGTIYEQYF
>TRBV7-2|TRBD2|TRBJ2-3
CASSLGLAEHTDTQYF
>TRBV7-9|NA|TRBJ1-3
CASSKGDVLSGNTIYF
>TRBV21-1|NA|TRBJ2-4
CASNLFGRGKNIQYF
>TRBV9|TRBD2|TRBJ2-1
CASSVALAGGLSYNEQFF
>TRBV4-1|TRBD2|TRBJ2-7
CASSRKGLASDSYEQYF
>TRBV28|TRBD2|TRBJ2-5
CASSLSLKLAGWNQETQYF
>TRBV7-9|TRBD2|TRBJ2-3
CASSLVATSGHFTDTQYF
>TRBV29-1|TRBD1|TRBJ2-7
CSVVYSDRGYEQYF
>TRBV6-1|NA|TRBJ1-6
CASTYDGTYNSPLHF
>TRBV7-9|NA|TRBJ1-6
CASSFVGNDNSPLHF
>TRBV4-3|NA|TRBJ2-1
CASSQEPGGFYEQFF
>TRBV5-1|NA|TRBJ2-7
CASSLEPNEQYF
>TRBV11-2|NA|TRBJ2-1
CASSWDRNEQFF
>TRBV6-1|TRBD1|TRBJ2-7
CASSELEAGGLMNEQYF
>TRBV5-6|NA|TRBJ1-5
CASSLGRAGTYSNQPQHF
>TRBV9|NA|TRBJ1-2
CASSAPSTFSGYTF
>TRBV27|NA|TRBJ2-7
CASSLKSSGAGEQYF
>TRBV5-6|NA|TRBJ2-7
CASSVDGSYEQYF
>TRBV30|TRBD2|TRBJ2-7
CAWSVSGGYTYEQYF
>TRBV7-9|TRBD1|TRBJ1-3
CASSHSPQGDGGNTIYF
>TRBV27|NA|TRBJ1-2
CASSLGFPFGYTF
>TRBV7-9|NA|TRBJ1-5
CASSLEGFWPQHF
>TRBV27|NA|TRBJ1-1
CASSLGPSNTEAFF
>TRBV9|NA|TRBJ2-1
CASSNPGVYNEQFF
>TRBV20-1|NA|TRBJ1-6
CSVSPLHF
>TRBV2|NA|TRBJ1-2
CASRDGANYGYTF
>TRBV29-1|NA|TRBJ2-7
CSVEVRSAGEQYF
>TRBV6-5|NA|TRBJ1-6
CASSVKGQGGAPLHF
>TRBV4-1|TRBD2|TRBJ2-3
CASSQIAGSTDTQYF
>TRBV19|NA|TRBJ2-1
CASSISPHPTGNEQFF
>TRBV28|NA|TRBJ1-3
CASSFPPGPGNNIYF
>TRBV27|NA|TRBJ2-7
CASSLLNSYEQYF
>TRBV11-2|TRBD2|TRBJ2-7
CASSLDRGGYEQYF
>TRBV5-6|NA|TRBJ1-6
CASSLYLGEYNSPLHF
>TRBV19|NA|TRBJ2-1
CASSTGVDNEQFF
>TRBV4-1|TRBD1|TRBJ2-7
CASSQGGTGGYEQYF
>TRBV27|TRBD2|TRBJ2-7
CASSGGASGGHEQYF
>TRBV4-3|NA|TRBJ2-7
CASSQDRGGSYEQYF
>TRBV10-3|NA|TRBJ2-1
CAISEGRDYDNEQFF
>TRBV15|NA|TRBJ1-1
CATRDGGGTEAFF
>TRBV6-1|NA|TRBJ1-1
CASIAGLGNWAEAFF
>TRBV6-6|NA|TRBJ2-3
CASSYPLSTDTQYF
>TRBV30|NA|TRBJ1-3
CAWSGLYSGNTIYF
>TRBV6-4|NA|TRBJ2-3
CASSVSGTSTDTQYF
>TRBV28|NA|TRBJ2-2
CASSRPWGNTGELFF
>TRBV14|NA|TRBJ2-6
CASSQGGTGANVPTF
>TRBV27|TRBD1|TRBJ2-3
CASSREDREGTDTQYF
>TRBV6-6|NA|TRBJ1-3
CASTPSGNTIYF
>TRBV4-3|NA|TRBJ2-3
CASSQEGDTDTQYF
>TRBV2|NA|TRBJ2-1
CASSRGAPTDNEQFF
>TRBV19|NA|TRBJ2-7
CASSIDDEAYEQYF
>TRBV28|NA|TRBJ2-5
CASTPTGWVETQYF
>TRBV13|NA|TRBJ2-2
CASATVTGELFF